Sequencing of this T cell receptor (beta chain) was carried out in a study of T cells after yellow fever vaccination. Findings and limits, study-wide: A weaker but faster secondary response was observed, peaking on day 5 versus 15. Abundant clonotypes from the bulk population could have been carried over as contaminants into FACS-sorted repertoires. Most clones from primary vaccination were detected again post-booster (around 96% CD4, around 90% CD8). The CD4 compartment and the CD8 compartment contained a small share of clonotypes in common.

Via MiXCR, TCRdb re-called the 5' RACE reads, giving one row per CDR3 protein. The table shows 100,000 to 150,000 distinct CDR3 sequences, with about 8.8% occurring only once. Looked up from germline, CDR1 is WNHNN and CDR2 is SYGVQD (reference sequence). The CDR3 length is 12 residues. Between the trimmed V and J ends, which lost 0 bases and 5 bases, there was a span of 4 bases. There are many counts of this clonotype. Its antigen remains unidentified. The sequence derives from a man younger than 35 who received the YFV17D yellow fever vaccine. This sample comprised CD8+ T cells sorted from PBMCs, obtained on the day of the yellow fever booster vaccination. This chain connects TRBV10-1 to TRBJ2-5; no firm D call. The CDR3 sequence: CASSESGETQYF. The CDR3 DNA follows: TGCGCCAGCAGTGAGTCGGGGGAGACCCAGTACTTC.